This TCR beta chain was captured in a study of blood T cell repertoires in COVID-19. Study-level background: The United States, Italy and Spain provided the acute and convalescent COVID-19 samples. T cells, B-cell-depleted T cells, or PBMCs provided the cDNA or gDNA that served as material.

The germline V gene has CDR1 MDHEN and CDR2 SYDVKM. The CDR3 length is 19 residues. Trimming removed 1 base from V and 0 bases from J, with 16 bases in between. Per the study methods: Using reference gene primer amplification, nucleated cell counts were estimated. The protocol was immunoSEQ multiplex PCR, while the TCRdb copy is restricted to in-frame clones and leaves out a portion. Clone size and the V and J calls come from that table; the DNA yielded D and trimming. The sample carries about 270,000 clones, approximately 86% recorded once. This clone was recorded once. The source of this sequence is a woman in her late teens or twenties with acute or convalescent COVID-19. The J gene is TRBJ2-6, the V gene TRBV28; possible D gene TRBD1, 6 bases. Sequencing was done on a sample of peripheral blood. CDR3 sequence reads: CASSLYTGRLSSGANVLTF. CDR3 nucleotide sequence: TGTGCCAGCAGTTTATATACAGGGCGGTTAAGCTCTGGGGCCAACGTCCTGACTTTC.